Listed below are T cell receptor beta chains from one sample, sequenced in a study of beta chain features in type 1 diabetes. TCRdb's copy holds only in-frame clones and misses some; the assay was immunoSEQ multiplex PCR. The table includes fewer than 500,000 clones, about 14% detected once. The source material was naive CD4+ T cells from blood. These receptors originate from a man aged 30-40 years in good health. The CDR3 runs from the conserved cysteine through the conserved F or W. A D gene is named only where the DNA matches it firmly. A clone size is listed for some rows: how often the clone was seen (once, few, many), or a class if it is expanded.

size	D	V	J	DNA	CDR3
few	.	TRBV7-8	TRBJ1-4	TGTGCCAGCACCGGCCGAAGGGGCAATTGGGAAAAACTGTTTTTT	CASTGRRGNWEKLFF
few	.	TRBV20-1	TRBJ2-5	TGCAGTGCCCTACTAGGGGAGACCCAGTACTTC	CSALLGETQYF
few	TRBD1	TRBV7-2	TRBJ1-6	TGTGCCAGCAGCACCGGGACAGCAGATAATTCACCCCTCCACTTT	CASSTGTADNSPLHF
few	.	TRBV30	TRBJ1-4	TGTGCCTGGAGTTATATGAGAAATGAAAAACTGTTTTTT	CAWSYMRNEKLFF
.	.	TRBV20-1	TRBJ1-2	TGCAGTGCCAGTACGGGCTATGGCTACACCTTC	CSASTGYGYTF
.	.	TRBV12-5	TRBJ2-3	TGTGCTAGTGACGCACGTGGGAAAGGGACGCAGTATTTT	CASDARGKGTQYF
.	.	TRBV29-1	TRBJ2-5	TGCAGCGTTTGGTTCCGGTACCAAGAGACCCAGTACTTC	CSVWFRYQETQYF
few	.	TRBV7-6	TRBJ1-2	TGTGCCAGCAGCTCCTATCCCTCTATCTATGGCTACACCTTC	CASSSYPSIYGYTF
.	.	TRBV30	TRBJ2-1	TGTGCCTGGAGAGCTAGCGCCTACAATGAGCAGTTCTTC	CAWRASAYNEQFF
.	.	TRBV6-1	TRBJ2-7	TGTGCCAGCAGTGCGGCACGGATGAATTCCTACGAGCAGTACTTC	CASSAARMNSYEQYF
.	.	TRBV6-5	TRBJ1-2	TGTGCCAGCAGGAGGGATCCGGCGGGCTACACCTTC	CASRRDPAGYTF
few	.	TRBV9	TRBJ2-2	TGTGCCAGCGGTGGGGGTTTGAGGAACACCGGGGAGCTGTTTTTT	CASGGGLRNTGELFF
.	.	TRBV2	TRBJ1-5	TGTGCCAGCAGTGAAGCGCACAGAGATCAGCCCCAGCATTTT	CASSEAHRDQPQHF
few	.	TRBV4-2	TRBJ2-3	TGTGCCAGCAGCCAAGGACTAGGAACGCCCACAGATACGCAGTATTTT	CASSQGLGTPTDTQYF
few	TRBD2	TRBV19	TRBJ2-1	TGTGCCAGTCGCGCAAAGTTAGCGGGAGGGGACAATGAGCAGTTCTTC	CASRAKLAGGDNEQFF
.	TRBD2	TRBV10-3	TRBJ2-5	TGTGCCATCAGTTCCGGACTAGCGCAAGAGACCCAGTACTTC	CAISSGLAQETQYF
.	.	TRBV19	TRBJ2-2	TGTGCCAGTGGACCCAGGTCAGGGACCAACACCGGGGAGCTGTTTTTT	CASGPRSGTNTGELFF
.	TRBD2	TRBV19	TRBJ2-5	TGTGCCAGTAGACGACTAGCGGGAGGTCTCGGAGCCAGCGAGACCCAGTACTTC	CASRRLAGGLGASETQYF
.	.	TRBV14	TRBJ2-7	TGTGCCAGCAGCCTCGATACTGTAAGTTGGGGACCAGGCTCCTACGAGCAGTACTTC	CASSLDTVSWGPGSYEQYF
.	.	TRBV9	TRBJ2-1	TGTGCCAGCAGCGTAGGGCCTCCGACCTACAATGAGCAGTTCTTC	CASSVGPPTYNEQFF
few	.	TRBV4-3	TRBJ2-7	TGCGCCAGCAGCCAAGTGTACAGGTCATACGAGCAGTACTTC	CASSQVYRSYEQYF
few	.	TRBV2	TRBJ1-2	TGTGCCAGCACCTCATCGCCAGTCAACTATGGCTACACCTTC	CASTSSPVNYGYTF
.	.	TRBV25-1	TRBJ1-1	TGTGCCAGCAGTAAAGGGGTATCCGACTTGAGGGCTGAAGCTTTCTTT	CASSKGVSDLRAEAFF
.	TRBD2	TRBV10-2	TRBJ2-2	TGCGCCAGCAGTGAGACCGGGGGGTCCAAAAGTAACACCGGGGAGCTGTTTTTT	CASSETGGSKSNTGELFF